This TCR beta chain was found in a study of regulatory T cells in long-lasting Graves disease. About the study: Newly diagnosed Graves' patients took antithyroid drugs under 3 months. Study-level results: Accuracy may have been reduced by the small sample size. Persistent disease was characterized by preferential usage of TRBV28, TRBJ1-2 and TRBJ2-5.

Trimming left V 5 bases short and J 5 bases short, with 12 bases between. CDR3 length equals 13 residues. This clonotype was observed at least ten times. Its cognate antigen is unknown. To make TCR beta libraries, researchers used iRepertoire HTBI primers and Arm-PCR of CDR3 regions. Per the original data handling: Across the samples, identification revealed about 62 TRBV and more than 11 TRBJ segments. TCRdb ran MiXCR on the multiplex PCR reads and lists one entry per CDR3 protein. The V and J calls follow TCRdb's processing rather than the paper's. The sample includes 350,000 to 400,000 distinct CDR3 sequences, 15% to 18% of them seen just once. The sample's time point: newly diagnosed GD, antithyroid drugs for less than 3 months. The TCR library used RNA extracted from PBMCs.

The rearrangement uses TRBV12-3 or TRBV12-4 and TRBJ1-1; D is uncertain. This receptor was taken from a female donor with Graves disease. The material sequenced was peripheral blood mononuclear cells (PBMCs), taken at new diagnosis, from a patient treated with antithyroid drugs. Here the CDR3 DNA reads TGTGCCAGCAGTAGTCGCCTGGGGACTGAAGCTTTCTTT. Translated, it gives CASSSRLGTEAFF.